This T cell receptor beta chain was identified during a study of T-cell reconstitution after alpha-beta-depleted transplantation in children. The CDR3 has 14 amino acids. Germline CDR1 reads SGHVS; CDR2 reads FNYEAQ. V lost 6 bases, J lost 1 base, and 5 bases stayed unmatched. As it was prepared, the TCRbeta library received unique molecular identifiers. TCRdb reprocessed the PCR reads via MiXCR and lists one record per CDR3 protein. The sample lists 640,000 or so distinct CDR3 sequences, roughly 17% occurring once. The chain couples TRBV7-6 to TRBJ2-7; the match to TRBD1 covers 8 bases. Source: PBMCs from the stem cell graft donor, taken from the stem cell graft. The clonotype originates from a human donor who donated a stem cell graft to a child with acute myeloid leukemia. CDR3 loop: CASSPGGISYEQYV. As DNA, the CDR3 is TGTGCCAGCAGTCCAGGGGGCATATCCTACGAGCAGTACGTC.